This T cell receptor (beta chain) is from a study of cytomegalovirus exposure and HLA in healthy donors. Findings and limits, study-wide: Reports credit the classifier with highly specific, highly sensitive diagnosis of cytomegalovirus status. Listed as cytomegalovirus-associated were roughly 180 TCR beta chains.

This CDR3 comprises 15 residues. Germline loops: CDR1 SGHTA, CDR2 FQGNSA. V shed 4 bases, J shed 8 bases, and the junction held 11 bases outside the gene matches. Data came from immunoSEQ multiplex PCR; TCRdb stores just in-frame clones and leaves some out. The data show 260,000 or so clones, 90% seen once. Worth noting for this clone: What it recognizes is unknown.

The rearrangement links TRBV7-2 to TRBJ2-3; 8 bases are a match to TRBD2. Sequenced: PBMCs. The receptor comes from a woman between 25 and 40 years old in good health and CMV-seronegative. The CDR3 DNA is TGTGCCAGCAGCTCACCGGGACTAGGAGCGATTACGCAGTATTTT. It encodes CASSSPGLGAITQYF.